The 21 T cell receptor beta chains given below trace back to one sample, sequenced in a study of blood T cell repertoires in COVID-19. Only in-frame clones appear in the TCRdb table, and some are missing; sequencing was by immunoSEQ multiplex PCR. The table records around 240,000 clones, 65% to 90% of them present only once. The source material was peripheral blood. The receptors shown here come from a woman between 45 and 65 years old with acute or convalescent COVID-19.

This chain connects TRBV12-5 to TRBJ2-3; 10 bases line up with TRBD2. From germline, CDR1 is LGHNT and CDR2 FRNRAP. With 2 bases clipped from V and 0 bases from J, the junction kept 5 bases outside the gene matches. The CDR3 is 17 amino acids. For the CDR3, the DNA is TGTGCTAGTGGTTTGTCCCTGACTAGCGGGAGCACAGATACGCAGTATTTT. This encodes CASGLSLTSGSTDTQYF.

The J gene is TRBJ1-2, the V gene TRBV19; D ambiguous. With 6 bases removed from V and 1 base from J, the gap between germline ends came to 9 bases. Germline lookup yields CDR1 LNHDA and CDR2 SQIVND (reference sequence). The CDR3 is 13 amino acids. The CDR3 sequence: CASSPDFNYGYTF. CDR3 bases: TGTGCCAGTAGCCCCGACTTTAACTATGGCTACACCTTC.

V is TRBV6-5 and J is TRBJ2-3; possible D gene TRBD2, 5 bases. V lost 5 bases, J lost 3 bases, and 6 bases lay in between. The CDR3 extends over 12 amino acids. Germline CDR1 reads MNHEY; CDR2 reads SVGAGI. As DNA, the CDR3 is TGTGCCAGCAGTCGGGGAACAGATACGCAGTATTTT. This codes for CASSRGTDTQYF.

The chain couples TRBV4-3 to TRBJ2-1; perhaps TRBD2 as D (5 bases). The CDR3 has 14 amino acids. The germline V and J ends were trimmed by 0 bases and 9 bases, with 12 bases remaining between them. Germline assignment: CDR1 LGHNA and CDR2 YSLEER. CDR3 in DNA: TGCGCCAGCAGCCAAGATAGGAGGCTGGGTGAGCAGTTCTTC. Its protein product is CASSQDRRLGEQFF.

The rearrangement uses TRBV12-3 or TRBV12-4 and TRBJ1-2, with TRBD1 as a possible D gene (6 bases). The germline V and J ends were trimmed by 5 bases and 7 bases, with 14 bases remaining between them. This CDR3 has 13 residues. The CDR3 coding sequence is TGTGCCAGCAGTCCAGTACCAGGGGTTGGCTACACCTTC. Protein sequence: CASSPVPGVGYTF.

V is TRBV6-5 and J is TRBJ1-3; no clear D gene. The CDR3 consists of 15 residues. Trimming cost V 2 bases and J 3 bases, with 11 bases left between them. Germline CDR1 reads MNHEY; CDR2 reads SVGAGI. The CDR3 DNA reads TGTGCCAGCAGTTACCGCCGGAGTGGTGGAAACACCATATATTTT. Its protein product is CASSYRRSGGNTIYF.

The chain joins TRBV28 to TRBJ1-5, with D possibly TRBD1 on 6 matching bases. This CDR3 comprises 15 residues. The V and J ends lost 1 base and 2 bases respectively, with 9 bases between them. Looked up from germline, CDR1 is MDHEN and CDR2 is SYDVKM. CDR3 in amino acids: CASSLSGAGNQPQHF. The CDR3 DNA is TGTGCCAGCAGTTTATCAGGGGCCGGCAATCAGCCCCAGCATTTT. Drawing the rest from reference TRBV28 and TRBJ1-5, the complete variable domain is DVKVTQSSRYLVKRTGEKVFLECVQDMDHENMFWYRQDPGLGLRLIYFSYDVKMKEKGDIPEGYSVSREKKERFSLILESASTNQTSMYLCASSLSGAGNQPQHFGDGTRLSIL.

This chain connects TRBV18 to TRBJ2-6; weak D call: TRBD2 (5 bases). Deletions cut 3 bases from V and 0 bases from J, with 12 bases between. Germline-derived CDR1 and CDR2 are KGHSH and LQKENI. The CDR3 is 17 amino acids. The CDR3, as DNA: TGTGCCAGCTCACCGGAGGACGGACCCTCTGGGGCCAACGTCCTGACTTTC. Its protein product is CASSPEDGPSGANVLTF.

This chain connects TRBV3-1 (or the pseudogene TRBV3-2) to TRBJ1-4, with 10 bases that match TRBD1. Germline V CDR1 and CDR2: LGHDT, YNNKEL (reference sequence). The CDR3 length is 21 residues. V was clipped by 1 base and J by 0 bases; unmatched bases: 14. The CDR3 nucleotides are TGTGCCAGCAGCCAAGGGGGACAGGGGCTCCTTCCCTTACCAACTAATGAAAAACTGTTTTTT. It specifies CASSQGGQGLLPLPTNEKLFF.

In its sample, this clone was seen once. This sequence joins TRBV4-3 and TRBJ2-2; tentatively, D is TRBD1 (6 bases). The germline V gene encodes CDR1 LGHNA and CDR2 YSLEER. CDR3 length equals 16 residues. Trimming removed 0 bases at V and 4 bases at J, with 12 bases between. This CDR3 reads CASSQEPQGATGELFF. CDR3 sequence (DNA): TGCGCCAGCAGCCAAGAACCACAGGGAGCCACCGGGGAGCTGTTTTTT.

This chain links TRBV5-1 with TRBJ2-3; D ambiguous. Deletions cut 0 bases from V and 0 bases from J, with 11 bases between. CDR3 length equals 16 residues. Germline-derived CDR1 and CDR2 are SGHRS and YFSETQ. CDR3 in amino acids: CASSLVFAASTDTQYF. The CDR3 coding sequence is TGCGCCAGCAGCTTGGTATTTGCGGCGAGCACAGATACGCAGTATTTT.

V gene TRBV7-3 combines with J gene TRBJ2-1, with D uncertain. Per germline, CDR1 SGHTA and CDR2 FQGTGA. The CDR3 spans 12 residues. Trimming left V 4 bases short and J 7 bases short, with 8 bases between. As DNA, the CDR3 is TGTGCCAGCAGCTCCCAGGCTAATGAGCAGTTCTTC. Amino acid sequence: CASSSQANEQFF. Complete variable domain (other parts from reference TRBV7-3 and TRBJ2-1): GAGVSQTPSNKVTEKGKYVELRCDPISGHTALYWYRQSLGQGPEFLIYFQGTGAADDSGLPNDRFFAVRPEGSVSTLKIQRTERGDSAVYLCASSSQANEQFFGPGTRLTVL.

This rearrangement joins TRBV4-3 to TRBJ2-3; 9 positions agree with TRBD2. In germline, CDR1 is LGHNA, CDR2 YSLEER. CDR3 length: 19 residues. The J segment lost 4 bases and the V segment lost 0 bases, leaving 14 bases of the junction unmatched. CDR3 protein: CASSQDLAGGIQVSDTQYF. DNA for the CDR3: TGCGCCAGCAGCCAAGATCTCGCGGGGGGGATCCAAGTTTCAGATACGCAGTATTTT.

The chain uses TRBV20-1 and TRBJ2-5, with D tentatively TRBD2 (5 bases). The V end was cut by 3 bases, the J end by 4 bases, with 15 bases between. The CDR3 is 14 amino acids. The germline CDR1 and CDR2 sequences are DFQATT and SNEGSKA (reference sequence). For the CDR3, the DNA is TGCAGTGCTAGTTCGGGGAGCCCCCGAGAGACCCAGTACTTC. Translated, it gives CSASSGSPRETQYF.

This clone was seen a few times. The chain combines TRBV13 with TRBJ1-1, with TRBD1 matching 7 bases. J lost 1 base, V lost 5 bases, and 4 bases had no gene match. Germline V CDR1 and CDR2: PRHDT, FYEKMQ (reference sequence). CDR3 size: 14 residues. The CDR3 DNA sequence: TGTGCCAGCAGCCCCCGACAGGGGAACACTGAAGCTTTCTTT. Its protein product is CASSPRQGNTEAFF.

The chain employs TRBV3-1 (or the pseudogene TRBV3-2) and TRBJ2-7; no reliable D call. CDR1 and CDR2 from the germline V gene are LGHDT and YNNKEL (reference sequence). The ends were cut back, 6 bases at V and 3 bases at J, with 3 bases in the middle. The CDR3 loop spans 10 amino acids. For the CDR3, the DNA is TGTGCCAGCAGACACTACGAGCAGTACTTC. Translation gives CASRHYEQYF.

J is TRBJ2-6 and V is TRBV5-1, with a possible D match to TRBD1 (5 bases). CDR3 length: 15 residues. Germline CDR1 is SGHRS and CDR2 is YFSETQ. V shed 4 bases and J shed 4 bases, with 12 bases lying between them. The CDR3 sequence: CASSSTGGGANVLTF. The CDR3 nucleotides read TGCGCCAGCAGCAGCACAGGCGGCGGGGCCAACGTCCTGACTTTC.

The chain employs TRBV5-1 and TRBJ2-1; 15 nucleotides agree with TRBD2. CDR1 is SGHRS and CDR2 is YFSETQ in the germline V gene. The CDR3 spans 16 residues. V shed 4 bases and J 8 bases; nucleotides not matched to a gene: 7. For the CDR3, the DNA is TGCGCCAGCAGCCCTGGACTAGCGGGGGGGATCGATGAGCAGTTCTTC. It encodes CASSPGLAGGIDEQFF.

This clone was recorded only once. This rearrangement joins TRBV28 to TRBJ2-7; 15 bases agree with TRBD2. The V gene's germline CDR1 is MDHEN and CDR2 SYDVKM. The trim removed 5 bases at V and 1 base at J, leaving 6 bases unmatched. The CDR3 covers 17 residues. CDR3 DNA: TGTGCCAGCAGTCCGGGACTAGCGGGAGGAGGATCCTACGAGCAGTACTTC. It yields the protein CASSPGLAGGGSYEQYF.

The chain is built from TRBV3-1 (or the pseudogene TRBV3-2) and TRBJ2-7; unclear D gene. V lost 3 bases and J lost 0, with 9 bases in between. CDR1 and CDR2 (germline): LGHDT, YNNKEL (reference sequence). This CDR3 has 14 amino acids. The CDR3 here is CASSHATSSYEQYF. CDR3 nucleotide sequence: TGTGCCAGCAGCCATGCGACAAGCTCCTACGAGCAGTACTTC.

The chain employs TRBV6-4 and TRBJ1-1, with no clear D. Germline CDR1 is MRHNA and CDR2 is SNTAGT. The CDR3 loop spans 13 amino acids. V lost 5 bases and J 0 bases, leaving 7 bases between the germline ends. The CDR3 here is CASSQEVNTEAFF. The CDR3 nucleotides are TGTGCCAGCAGTCAGGAGGTGAACACTGAAGCTTTCTTT.